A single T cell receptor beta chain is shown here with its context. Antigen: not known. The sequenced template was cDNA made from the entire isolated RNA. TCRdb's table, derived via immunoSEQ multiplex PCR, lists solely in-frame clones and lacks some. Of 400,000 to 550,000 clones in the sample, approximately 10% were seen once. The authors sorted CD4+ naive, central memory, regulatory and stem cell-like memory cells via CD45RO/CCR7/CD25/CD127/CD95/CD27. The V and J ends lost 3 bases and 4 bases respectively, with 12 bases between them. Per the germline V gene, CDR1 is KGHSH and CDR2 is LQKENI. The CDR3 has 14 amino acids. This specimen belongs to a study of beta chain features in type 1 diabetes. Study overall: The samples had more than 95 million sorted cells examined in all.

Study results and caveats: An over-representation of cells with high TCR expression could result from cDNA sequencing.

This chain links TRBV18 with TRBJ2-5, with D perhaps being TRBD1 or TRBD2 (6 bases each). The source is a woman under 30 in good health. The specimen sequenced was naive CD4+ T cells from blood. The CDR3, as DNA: TGTGCCAGCTCACCGACGGGGGCAGCAGAGACCCAGTACTTC. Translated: CASSPTGAAETQYF.